This T cell receptor beta chain was identified in a study of T cell changes during pregnancy in multiple sclerosis. Profiling relied on immunoSEQ multiplex PCR, and the TCRdb table lists in-frame clones only, not all of them. This sample has some 81,000 clones, with approximately 94% found just once. The receptor was isolated from a female donor in good health, enrolled as a control in a pregnancy study. The sample consisted of peripheral blood, taken after pregnancy.

CDR3 DNA sequence: TGTGCCAGCAGTGACTCTGAACAGGCCTCTGGAAACACCATATATTTT. Amino acids: CASSDSEQASGNTIYF. V usage is TRBV6-4 and J usage is TRBJ1-3; the D gene is possibly TRBD1 (5 bases). The CDR3 has 16 amino acids. Germline V gene sequence: CDR1 MRHNA, CDR2 SNTAGT. V was clipped by 0 bases and J by 0 bases, with 9 bases between them.